This T cell receptor beta chain was recorded in a study of blood T cells in healthy people across ages. Then a second PCR, running about 6 to 12 cycles, was carried out with a sample-barcoded 5' primer and a J-beta primer mix. TCRdb re-called the 5' RACE reads with MiXCR, one entry per CDR3 protein. Found here are over 500,000 distinct CDR3 sequences, around 50% of them singletons; the top ten hold roughly 12%. This clonotype was sampled from a woman aged 80 or over in good health. Sequenced: blood.

In DNA, the CDR3 is TGTGCCAGCCTTTCGGCCGGTCGGGAGACCCAGTACTTC. Translation gives CASLSAGRETQYF. The V and J genes are TRBV6-6 and TRBJ2-5; D gene uncertain. Germline CDR1 and CDR2: MNHNY and SVGAGI (reference sequence). This CDR3 region has 13 residues. The V end lost 8 bases, the J end lost 5 bases, and 15 bases lay between the germline ends.